This TCR beta chain was found in a study of beta chain features in type 1 diabetes. Regarding the study as a whole: Within each of all four CD4+ subsets, Type 1 diabetes patients had TCRB CDR3s that were moderately but significantly shorter.

Trimming removed 3 bases at V and 3 bases at J, with 14 bases between. This CDR3 contains 15 residues. Looked up from germline, CDR1 is KGHSH and CDR2 is LQKENI. For this clone: Antigen specificity is unknown.

Since all of the isolated RNA was reverse transcribed, expressed TCRB transcripts were what got sequenced. TCRdb keeps only in-frame clones here, not all; method: immunoSEQ multiplex PCR. The data hold roughly 150,000 clones, with almost 65% observed a single time. This chain connects TRBV18 to TRBJ1-1; possible D gene TRBD1, 5 bases. Input material: naive CD4+ T cells from blood. The source of this sequence is a man aged 25 to 40 with type 1 diabetes. The chain's CDR3 is CASSPQRGVDTEAFF. In DNA form, the CDR3 reads TGTGCCAGCTCACCTCAACGAGGGGTGGACACTGAAGCTTTCTTT.